This T cell receptor (beta chain) was captured in a study of human T cells and chemical hapten exposure. Study at large: Mostly female patients had alopecia areata, totalis or universalis.

V dropped 6 bases and J dropped 1 base, with 12 bases sitting between them. CDR3 length: 13 residues. From germline, CDR1 is SQVTM and CDR2 ANQGSEA. Original methodology: Per-sample TCR counts ranged from about 20,000 to 700,000, median roughly 96,000. TCRdb ran MiXCR on the RACE reads and lists one entry per CDR3 protein. These V and J calls derive from TCRdb rather than the authors' analysis. This sample has some 400,000 distinct CDR3 sequences, with 4.8% found just once. This sample's time point: patch test 1, 2 weeks after DPC sensitization. Sample treatment: therapeutic diphenylcyclopropenone sensitization with weekly scalp DPC. This clonotype was recorded a few times.

V gene TRBV29-1 combines with J gene TRBJ1-1, with D uncertain. Material: whole blood, obtained in connection with sensitization to the hapten diphenylcyclopropenone (DPC). The source is a woman aged 45 to 65 with alopecia areata. Some clones in this sample may be carry-over from other donors' samples. CDR3 coding DNA: TGCAGCGTGGCAGAGAGCCCGAACACTGAAGCTTTCTTT. Amino acids: CSVAESPNTEAFF. Variable domain in full (rest from reference TRBV29-1 and TRBJ1-1): SAVISQKPSRDICQRGTSLTIQCQVDSQVTMMFWYRQQPGQSLTLIATANQGSEATYESGFVIDKFPISRPNLTFSTLTVSNMSPEDSSIYLCSVAESPNTEAFFGQGTRLTVV.